This T cell receptor (beta chain) is from a study of T cell repertoires in cytomegalovirus infection. Whole-study context: Public TCR beta signatures indicated both CMV infection and matching HLA type.

Regarding the study as a whole: The ex vivo response was dominated by HLA-C-restricted CMV-specific TCR beta clonotypes. The cumulative frequency of public TCR beta families identified carriers of CMV plus the relevant HLA.

The table lists this clonotype with many counts. Its antigen is as yet unknown. TCRdb reprocessed the reads via MiXCR and lists one record per CDR3 protein. The table lists approximately 150,000 distinct CDR3 sequences, about 6.5% of them singletons. This CDR3 is built from 13 residues. Germline values: CDR1 LNHDA, CDR2 SQIVND (reference sequence). Trimming cost V 3 bases and J 4 bases, with 9 bases left between them. V gene TRBV19 combines with J gene TRBJ1-1, with D possibly being TRBD1 (6 bases). The clonotype originates from a human donor in good health (CMV status not recorded). Some clones in this sample may be carry-over from other donors' samples. The sequencing input was PBMCs. The CDR3 reads CASSIGGGTEAFF. Here the CDR3 DNA reads TGTGCCAGTAGTATTGGGGGCGGCACTGAAGCTTTCTTT.